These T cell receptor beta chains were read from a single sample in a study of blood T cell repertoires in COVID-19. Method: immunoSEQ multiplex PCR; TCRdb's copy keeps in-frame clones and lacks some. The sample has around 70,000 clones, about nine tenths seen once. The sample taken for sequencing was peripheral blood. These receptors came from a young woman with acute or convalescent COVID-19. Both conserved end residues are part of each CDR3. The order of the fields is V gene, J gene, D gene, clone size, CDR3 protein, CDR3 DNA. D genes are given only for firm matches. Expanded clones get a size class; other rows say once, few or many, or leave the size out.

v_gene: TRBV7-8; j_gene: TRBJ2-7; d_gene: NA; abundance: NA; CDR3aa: CASSSGPLGGKDFYEQYF; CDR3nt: TGTGCCAGCAGCTCAGGACCCCTCGGGGGTAAAGATTTCTACGAGCAGTACTTC
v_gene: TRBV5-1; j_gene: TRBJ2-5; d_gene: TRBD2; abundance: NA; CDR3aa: CASSETSDETQYF; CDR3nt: TGCGCCAGCAGCGAGACTAGCGACGAGACCCAGTACTTC
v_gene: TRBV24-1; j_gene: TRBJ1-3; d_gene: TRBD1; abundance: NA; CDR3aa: CATSDLGINRQGAGNTIYF; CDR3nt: TGTGCCACCAGTGATTTGGGGATTAATCGACAGGGGGCTGGAAACACCATATATTTT
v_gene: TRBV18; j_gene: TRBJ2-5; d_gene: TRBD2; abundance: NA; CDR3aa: CASSPLGAASGSIQTQYF; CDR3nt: TGTGCCAGCTCACCACTAGGTGCGGCTAGCGGGAGTATACAGACCCAGTACTTC
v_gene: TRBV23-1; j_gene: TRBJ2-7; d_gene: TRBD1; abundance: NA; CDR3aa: CASIHTRDRGPYEQYF; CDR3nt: TGCGCCAGCATCCACACGAGGGACAGGGGACCCTACGAGCAGTACTTC
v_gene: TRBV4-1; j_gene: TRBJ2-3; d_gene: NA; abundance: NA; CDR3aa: CASSQSSRAATSTDTQYF; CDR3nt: TGCGCCAGCAGCCAGTCCTCCAGGGCCGCCACTAGCACAGATACGCAGTATTTT
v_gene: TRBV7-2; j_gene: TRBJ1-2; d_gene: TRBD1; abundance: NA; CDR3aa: CASTDRGGSNYGYTF; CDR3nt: TGTGCCAGCACCGACCGAGGGGGCTCTAACTATGGCTACACCTTC
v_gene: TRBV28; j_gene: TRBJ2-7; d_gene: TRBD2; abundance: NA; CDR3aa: CASSLGSSGGAYEQYF; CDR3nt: TGTGCCAGCAGTTTAGGGTCTAGCGGGGGGGCTTACGAGCAGTACTTC
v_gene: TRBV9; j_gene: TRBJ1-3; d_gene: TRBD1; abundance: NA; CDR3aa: CASSPPGGLAGNTIYF; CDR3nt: TGTGCCAGCAGCCCCCCAGGGGGTTTAGCTGGAAACACCATATATTTT
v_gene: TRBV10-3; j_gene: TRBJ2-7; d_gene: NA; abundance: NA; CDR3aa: CAISEGGLAGLYEQYF; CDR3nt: TGTGCCATCAGTGAGGGGGGACTCGCGGGGCTCTACGAGCAGTACTTC
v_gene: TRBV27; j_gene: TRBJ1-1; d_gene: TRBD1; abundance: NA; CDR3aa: CASRTGITEAFF; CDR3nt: TGTGCCAGCAGGACAGGGATCACTGAAGCTTTCTTT
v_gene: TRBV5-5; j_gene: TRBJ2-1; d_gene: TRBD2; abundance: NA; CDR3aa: CASSLVVAGYNEQFF; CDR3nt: TGTGCCAGCAGCTTGGTGGTAGCGGGGTACAATGAGCAGTTCTTC
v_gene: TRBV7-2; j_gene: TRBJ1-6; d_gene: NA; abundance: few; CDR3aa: CASSEQSLNSPLHF; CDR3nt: TGTGCCAGCAGCGAACAGTCTCTTAATTCACCCCTCCACTTT
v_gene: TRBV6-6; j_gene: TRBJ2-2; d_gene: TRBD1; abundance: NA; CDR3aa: CASRDLGTALGGELFF; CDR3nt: TGTGCCAGCAGAGATCTCGGGACAGCCCTGGGCGGGGAGCTGTTTTTT
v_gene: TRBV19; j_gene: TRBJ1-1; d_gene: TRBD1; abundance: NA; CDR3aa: CASRPGQGRNTEAFF; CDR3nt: TGTGCCAGCAGGCCGGGACAGGGGAGGAACACTGAAGCTTTCTTT
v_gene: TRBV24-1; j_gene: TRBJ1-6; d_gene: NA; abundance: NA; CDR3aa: CATSDLGVFDISPLHF; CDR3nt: TGTGCCACCAGTGACCTCGGGGTCTTCGATATTTCACCCCTCCACTTT
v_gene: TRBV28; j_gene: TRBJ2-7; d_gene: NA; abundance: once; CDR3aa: CASSPGYEQYF; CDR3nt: TGTGCCAGCAGTCCCGGGTACGAGCAGTACTTC
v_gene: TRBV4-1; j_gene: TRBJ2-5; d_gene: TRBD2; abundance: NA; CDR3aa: CASSQTAYGLAGEEETQYF; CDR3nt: TGCGCCAGCAGCCAGACAGCTTACGGACTAGCGGGAGAGGAGGAGACCCAGTACTTC